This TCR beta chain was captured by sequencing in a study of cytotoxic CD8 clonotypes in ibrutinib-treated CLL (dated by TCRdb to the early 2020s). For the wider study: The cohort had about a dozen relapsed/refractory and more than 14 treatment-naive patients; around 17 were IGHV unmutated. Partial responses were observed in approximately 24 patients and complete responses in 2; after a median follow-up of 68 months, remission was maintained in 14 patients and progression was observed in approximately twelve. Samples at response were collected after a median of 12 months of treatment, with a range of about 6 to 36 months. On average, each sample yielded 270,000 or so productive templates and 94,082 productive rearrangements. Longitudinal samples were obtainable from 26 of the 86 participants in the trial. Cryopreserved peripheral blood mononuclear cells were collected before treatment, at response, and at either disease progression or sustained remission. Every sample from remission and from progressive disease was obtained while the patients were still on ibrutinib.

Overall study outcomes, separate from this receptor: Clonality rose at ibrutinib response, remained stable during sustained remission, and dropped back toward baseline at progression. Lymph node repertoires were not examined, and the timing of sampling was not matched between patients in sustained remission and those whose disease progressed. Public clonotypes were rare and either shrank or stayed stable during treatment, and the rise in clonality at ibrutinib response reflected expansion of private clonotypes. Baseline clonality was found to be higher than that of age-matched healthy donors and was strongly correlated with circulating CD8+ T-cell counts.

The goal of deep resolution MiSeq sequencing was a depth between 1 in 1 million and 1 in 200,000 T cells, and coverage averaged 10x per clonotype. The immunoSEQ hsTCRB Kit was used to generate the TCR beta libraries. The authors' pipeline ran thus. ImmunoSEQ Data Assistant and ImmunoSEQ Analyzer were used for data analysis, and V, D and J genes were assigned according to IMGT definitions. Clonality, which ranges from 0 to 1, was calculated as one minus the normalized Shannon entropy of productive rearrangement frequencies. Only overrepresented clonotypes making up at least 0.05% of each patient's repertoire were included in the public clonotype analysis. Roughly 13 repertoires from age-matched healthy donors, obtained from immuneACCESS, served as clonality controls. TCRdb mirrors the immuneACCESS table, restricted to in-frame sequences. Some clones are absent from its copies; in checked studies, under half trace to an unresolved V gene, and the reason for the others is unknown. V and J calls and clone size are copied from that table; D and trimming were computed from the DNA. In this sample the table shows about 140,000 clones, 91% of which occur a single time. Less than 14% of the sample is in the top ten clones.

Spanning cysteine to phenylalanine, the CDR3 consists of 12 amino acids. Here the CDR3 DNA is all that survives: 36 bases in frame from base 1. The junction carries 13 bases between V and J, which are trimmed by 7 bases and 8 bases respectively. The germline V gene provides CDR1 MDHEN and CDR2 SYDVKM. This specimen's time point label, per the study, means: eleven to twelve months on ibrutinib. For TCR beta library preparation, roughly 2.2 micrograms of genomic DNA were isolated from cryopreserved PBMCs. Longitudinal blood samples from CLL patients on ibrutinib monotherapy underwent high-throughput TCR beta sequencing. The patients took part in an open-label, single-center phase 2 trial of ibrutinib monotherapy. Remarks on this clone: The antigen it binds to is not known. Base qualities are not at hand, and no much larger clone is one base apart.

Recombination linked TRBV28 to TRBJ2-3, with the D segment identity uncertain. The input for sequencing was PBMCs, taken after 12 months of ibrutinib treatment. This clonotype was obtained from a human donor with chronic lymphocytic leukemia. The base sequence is TGTGCCAGCATTGAGTTGGGTGGTACGCAGTATTTT. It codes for CASIELGGTQYF.